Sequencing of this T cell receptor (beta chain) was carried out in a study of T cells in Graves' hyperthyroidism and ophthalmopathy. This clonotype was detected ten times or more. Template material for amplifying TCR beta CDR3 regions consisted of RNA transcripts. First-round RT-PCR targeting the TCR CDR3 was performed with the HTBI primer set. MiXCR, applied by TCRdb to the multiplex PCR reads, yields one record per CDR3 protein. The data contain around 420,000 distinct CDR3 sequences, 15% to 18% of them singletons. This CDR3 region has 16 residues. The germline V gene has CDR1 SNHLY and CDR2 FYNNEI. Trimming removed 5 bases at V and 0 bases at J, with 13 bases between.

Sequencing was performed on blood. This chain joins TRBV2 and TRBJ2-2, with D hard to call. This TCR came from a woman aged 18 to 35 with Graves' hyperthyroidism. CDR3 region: CASSSRRPTNTGELFF. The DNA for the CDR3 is TGTGCCAGCAGTTCCCGGCGGCCAACGAACACCGGGGAGCTGTTTTTT.